A selection of T cell receptor beta chains follows, all from one sample in a study of blood T cell repertoires in COVID-19. Using immunoSEQ multiplex PCR, the repertoire was profiled, and TCRdb retains in-frame clones only, with some absent. The sample carries approximately 200,000 clones, 70% to 90% recorded once. Input material: PBMCs or T cells enriched from blood (not recorded which). The receptors here all came from a woman aged 30 to 39 who had been exposed to COVID-19. Each CDR3 is given with its conserved first and last residue. A D gene is named only where the DNA matches it firmly. Clone size is shown for a subset of rows, as once, few, many or a class of expanded clone.

j_gene	d_gene	len	abundance	v_gene	CDR3aa	CDR3nt
TRBJ1-2	.	15	.	TRBV5-4	CASSLAGLGGDGYTF	TGTGCCAGCAGCTTGGCGGGACTGGGGGGAGATGGCTACACCTTC
TRBJ2-3	TRBD2	17	.	TRBV24-1	CATSDYGLAGGGYTQYF	TGTGCCACCAGTGATTATGGGCTAGCGGGGGGTGGTTATACGCAGTATTTT
TRBJ1-4	TRBD1	15	.	TRBV24-1	CATSDPGTGGEKLFF	TGTGCCACCAGTGATCCCGGGACAGGTGGAGAAAAACTGTTTTTT
TRBJ2-2	TRBD2	20	.	TRBV27	CASTQQYTWTSGGRSGELFF	TGTGCCAGCACCCAACAGTATACTTGGACTAGCGGGGGGAGGTCCGGGGAGCTGTTTTTT
TRBJ2-3	.	15	.	TRBV3-1/TRBV3-2	CASSQGWGGSDTQYF	TGTGCCAGCAGCCAAGGATGGGGGGGCTCGGATACGCAGTATTTT
TRBJ1-5	.	15	.	TRBV10-1	CAIPGGKGSDQPQHF	TGCGCCATCCCCGGGGGGAAGGGTAGCGATCAGCCCCAGCATTTT
TRBJ2-4	TRBD2	14	once	TRBV27	CASTLRGGWNIQYF	TGTGCCAGCACCCTGCGGGGGGGTTGGAACATTCAGTACTTC
TRBJ1-1	.	15	.	TRBV27	CASSSQGSRNTEAFF	TGTGCCAGCAGTTCGCAGGGAAGTCGGAACACTGAAGCTTTCTTT
TRBJ1-5	.	15	.	TRBV7-2	CASSRGGNSNQPQHF	TGTGCCAGCAGCAGAGGGGGAAATAGCAATCAGCCCCAGCATTTT
TRBJ1-2	TRBD1	13	once	TRBV5-1	CASSRTGEGGYTF	TGCGCCAGCAGCCGGACAGGGGAAGGTGGCTACACCTTC
TRBJ1-1	.	14	.	TRBV9	CASSVGQMNTEAFF	TGTGCCAGCAGCGTCGGACAGATGAACACTGAAGCTTTCTTT
TRBJ1-6	TRBD1	15	.	TRBV28	CASSPRDRPLGTLHF	TGTGCCAGCAGTCCCAGGGACAGGCCCCTGGGGACCCTCCACTTT
TRBJ2-3	TRBD2	17	.	TRBV11-3	CASSSRTSGGKTDTQYF	TGTGCCAGCAGCTCACGGACTAGCGGGGGAAAAACAGATACGCAGTATTTT
TRBJ2-7	TRBD1	15	.	TRBV19	CASSSAADRENEQYF	TGTGCCAGTAGTAGCGCGGCGGACAGGGAAAACGAGCAGTACTTC
TRBJ1-5	.	13	.	TRBV3-1/TRBV3-2	CASSQYTNQPQHF	TGTGCCAGCAGCCAGTACACCAATCAGCCCCAGCATTTT
TRBJ1-1	TRBD1	13	.	TRBV3-1/TRBV3-2	CASSRQGNTEAFF	TGTGCCAGCAGCCGACAGGGGAACACTGAAGCTTTCTTT
TRBJ1-4	.	12	.	TRBV18	CASSEGVEKLFF	TGTGCCAGCTCGGAAGGGGTTGAAAAACTGTTTTTT
TRBJ2-3	.	14	.	TRBV9	CASSQGRIGDTQYF	TGTGCCTCCTCCCAGGGGCGCATCGGAGATACGCAGTATTTT
TRBJ1-2	.	11	.	TRBV29-1	CSTTLGSGYTF	TGCAGCACGACCCTGGGGAGTGGCTACACCTTC
TRBJ2-5	.	16	.	TRBV27	CASSPLEVGATETQYF	TGTGCCAGCAGCCCCCTGGAAGTGGGGGCTACGGAGACCCAGTACTTC
TRBJ2-7	.	12	.	TRBV3-1/TRBV3-2	CASSQRGREQYF	TGTGCCAGCAGCCAGCGGGGACGCGAGCAGTACTTC
TRBJ2-1	.	16	once	TRBV5-4	CASSGRTGFGDNEQFF	TGTGCCAGCAGCGGGCGGACGGGGTTCGGGGACAATGAGCAGTTCTTC
TRBJ1-1	.	14	.	TRBV5-1	CASSPGQRNTEAFF	TGCGCCAGCAGCCCAGGACAGCGGAACACTGAAGCTTTCTTT
TRBJ1-5	TRBD1	15	few	TRBV28	CASMQGAGGNQPQHF	TGTGCCAGCATGCAGGGGGCCGGAGGCAATCAGCCCCAGCATTTT
TRBJ2-7	.	14	.	TRBV30	CAWTIEGRAGEQYF	TGTGCCTGGACCATCGAGGGGCGCGCGGGGGAGCAGTACTTC
TRBJ2-7	.	16	medium-sized	TRBV5-8	CASSPPQTGLSYEQYF	TGTGCCAGCAGCCCGCCGCAAACAGGGCTCTCCTACGAGCAGTACTTC
TRBJ1-1	.	15	.	TRBV11-3	CASSLDQGGGTEAFF	TGTGCCAGCAGCTTAGATCAGGGCGGGGGCACTGAAGCTTTCTTT
TRBJ2-7	.	14	.	TRBV19	CASSIGAGTYEQYF	TGTGCCAGTAGTATAGGGGCAGGAACCTACGAGCAGTACTTC
TRBJ2-3	.	18	.	TRBV11-2	CASSPYLNREASTDTQYF	TGTGCCAGCAGCCCCTACTTAAACCGGGAAGCTAGCACAGATACGCAGTATTTT
TRBJ2-7	.	15	.	TRBV11-2	CASSLGVGGPYEQYF	TGTGCCAGCAGCTTAGGGGTGGGGGGTCCCTACGAGCAGTACTTC
TRBJ2-7	.	14	.	TRBV11-2	CASSLDDIVYEQYF	TGTGCCAGCAGCTTAGACGACATCGTCTACGAGCAGTACTTC
TRBJ2-6	TRBD1	18	.	TRBV5-1	CASSLTRTGLTGANVLTF	TGCGCCAGCAGCTTGACTCGGACAGGGTTGACTGGGGCCAACGTCCTGACTTTC
TRBJ2-1	TRBD1	17	.	TRBV15	CATSREGGTGGYNEQFF	TGTGCCACCAGCAGAGAAGGTGGGACAGGGGGATACAATGAGCAGTTCTTC
TRBJ2-3	TRBD2	16	.	TRBV18	CASSRSQRGDTDTQYF	TGTGCCAGCTCGCGTTCACAGCGGGGGGACACAGATACGCAGTATTTT
TRBJ2-3	TRBD2	16	.	TRBV5-1	CASSLGGLAGADTQYF	TGCGCCAGCAGCTTGGGTGGCCTAGCGGGGGCAGATACGCAGTATTTT
TRBJ1-2	.	13	.	TRBV4-1	CASSQDTPYGYTF	TGCGCCAGCAGCCAAGACACTCCCTACGGCTACACCTTC
TRBJ2-7	.	11	.	TRBV12-3/TRBV12-4	CASSLGREQYF	TGTGCCAGCAGTTTAGGGAGGGAGCAGTACTTC
TRBJ2-1	TRBD1	14	.	TRBV2	CASSGTGLVNEQFF	TGTGCCAGCAGCGGGACAGGGCTGGTCAATGAGCAGTTCTTC
TRBJ1-6	.	15	.	TRBV2	CASSETGDYNSPLHF	TGTGCCAGCAGTGAAACCGGGGACTACAATTCACCCCTCCACTTT
TRBJ2-7	TRBD1	18	.	TRBV10-3	CASNRGTGGEGGSYEQYF	TGTGCCTCTAATAGGGGGACAGGGGGTGAGGGCGGCTCCTACGAGCAGTACTTC
TRBJ2-7	TRBD2	15	.	TRBV9	CASSASSGGNYEQYF	TGTGCCAGCAGCGCATCTAGCGGGGGGAACTACGAGCAGTACTTC
TRBJ1-1	.	14	.	TRBV10-3	CAISSQGPSTEAFF	TGTGCCATCAGTAGCCAGGGGCCGTCCACTGAAGCTTTCTTT
TRBJ1-1	TRBD1	13	.	TRBV29-1	CSVQQGRNTEAFF	TGCAGCGTTCAACAGGGGAGGAACACTGAAGCTTTCTTT
TRBJ1-1	.	14	.	TRBV2	CASTTFLTVTEAFF	TGTGCCAGCACAACATTCCTGACAGTCACTGAAGCTTTCTTT
TRBJ2-2	.	18	.	TRBV4-2	CASTPQPRGGADTGELFF	TGTGCCAGCACCCCGCAGCCAAGAGGCGGGGCCGACACCGGGGAGCTGTTTTTT
TRBJ1-6	TRBD1	13	.	TRBV2	CASKTGGLTPLHF	TGTGCCAGCAAGACAGGGGGTTTGACACCCCTCCACTTT
TRBJ2-1	TRBD1	19	.	TRBV6-6	CASSPQGAGLHSYYNEQFF	TGTGCCAGCAGTCCACAGGGGGCGGGACTCCATTCGTACTACAATGAGCAGTTCTTC
TRBJ2-7	TRBD1	14	.	TRBV11-2	CASSFSQGAYEQYF	TGTGCCAGCAGCTTTTCGCAGGGGGCCTACGAGCAGTACTTC
TRBJ2-2	.	15	.	TRBV27	CASSSRRGATGELFF	TGTGCCAGCAGTTCTCGGCGGGGTGCTACCGGGGAGCTGTTTTTT
TRBJ1-2	.	14	.	TRBV20-1	CSASDNTDEGGYTF	TGCAGTGCTAGTGACAACACCGACGAGGGTGGCTACACCTTC
TRBJ1-1	.	13	.	TRBV7-3	CASSFLTVTEAFF	TGTGCCAGCAGCTTCTTGACAGTCACTGAAGCTTTCTTT
TRBJ2-3	.	14	few	TRBV18	CASSPPSRTDTQYF	TGTGCCAGCTCACCCCCCAGTCGAACAGATACGCAGTATTTT
TRBJ1-2	.	14	.	TRBV7-3	CASSLTPGLEGYTF	TGTGCCAGCAGCTTAACACCAGGGCTAGAGGGCTACACCTTC
TRBJ1-1	.	12	.	TRBV30	CAWSRVNTEAFF	TGTGCCTGGAGTCGAGTGAACACTGAAGCTTTCTTT
TRBJ2-1	.	16	.	TRBV5-1	CASSSSWDFSYNEQFF	TGCGCCAGCAGCTCGTCCTGGGACTTCTCCTACAATGAGCAGTTCTTC
TRBJ1-5	.	13	.	TRBV3-1/TRBV3-2	CASSHRGDQPQHF	TGTGCCAGCAGCCACAGGGGAGATCAGCCCCAGCATTTT
TRBJ2-5	.	14	.	TRBV3-1/TRBV3-2	CASSQGGFVETQYF	TGTGCCAGCAGCCAAGGAGGGTTTGTCGAGACCCAGTACTTC
TRBJ1-2	TRBD1	15	.	TRBV25-1	CASSASTGGRDGYTF	TGTGCCAGCAGTGCAAGTACAGGGGGTCGGGATGGCTACACCTTC
TRBJ1-6	.	16	.	TRBV19	CATARQQSSYNSPLHF	TGTGCCACTGCGAGGCAGCAAAGCTCCTATAATTCACCCCTCCACTTT
TRBJ2-7	.	13	.	TRBV6-5	CASSYDRTYEQYF	TGTGCCAGCAGTTACGACAGGACCTACGAGCAGTACTTC